This paragraph reports one T cell receptor beta chain. The sample belongs to a study of CD8+CD57+ T cells in acquired aplastic anemia. Whole-study context: Sorted CD4+ and CD8+ cells gave a mean 3.2 ug DNA, range roughly 0.19 to 27.4 ug.

Profiles of TCR beta VDJ and CDR3 were generated from a genomic DNA template. TCRdb redid the calling of the reads with MiXCR, one entry per CDR3 protein. The repertoire holds about 400,000 distinct CDR3 sequences, with 65% to 80% as singletons. The ends lost 1 base at V and 2 bases at J; junction bases unmatched: 2. The CDR3 covers 15 residues. CDR1 and CDR2 from the germline V gene are KGHSH and LQKENI. The V gene is TRBV18, the J gene TRBJ2-4; TRBD1 matches at 7 bases. The clonotype was recovered from a human donor in good health, serving as a control. Input material: sorted CD4+, CD8+, or CD8+CD57+ T cells (not recorded which) from PBMCs. This CDR3 reads CASSPQGATKNIQYF. The CDR3 DNA follows: TGTGCCAGCTCACCACAGGGGGCTACCAAAAACATTCAGTACTTC.